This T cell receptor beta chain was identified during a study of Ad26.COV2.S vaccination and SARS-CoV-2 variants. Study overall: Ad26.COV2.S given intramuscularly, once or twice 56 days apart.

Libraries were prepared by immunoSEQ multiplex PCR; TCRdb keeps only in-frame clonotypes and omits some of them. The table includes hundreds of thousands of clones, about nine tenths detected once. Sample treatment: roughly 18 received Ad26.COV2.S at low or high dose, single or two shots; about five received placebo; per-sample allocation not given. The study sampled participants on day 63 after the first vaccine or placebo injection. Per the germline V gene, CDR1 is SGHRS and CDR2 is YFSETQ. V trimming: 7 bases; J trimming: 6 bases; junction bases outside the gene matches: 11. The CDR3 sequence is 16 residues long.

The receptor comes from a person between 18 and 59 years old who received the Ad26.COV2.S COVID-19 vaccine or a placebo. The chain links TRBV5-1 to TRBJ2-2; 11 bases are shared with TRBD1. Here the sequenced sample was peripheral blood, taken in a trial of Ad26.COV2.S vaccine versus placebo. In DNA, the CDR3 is TGCGCCAGCCTCCGAGGACAGGGGGCTCAATCCGGGGAGCTGTTTTTT. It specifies CASLRGQGAQSGELFF.